This T cell receptor (beta chain) comes out of a study of CXCR3-negative and CXCR3-positive naive CD8 T cells. Study-level points and caveats: Memory cells differed in TRBV-TRBJ usage, but naive CXCR3-negative and CXCR3-positive cells had similar usage. More hydrophobic TRB CDR3s occurred in CXCR3-positive than in CXCR3-negative naive cells.

Germline CDR1 reads ENHRY; CDR2 reads SYGVKD. The length of the CDR3 is 15 residues. Among CD8+ T cells, naive ones were CD45RO-CCR7+CD27+CD95-. In preparing the TRB cDNA libraries, 5' RACE with UMI labels was used. TCRdb re-called the 5' RACE reads and catalogs CDR3 proteins one per entry, DNA excluded. Recorded for this sample: 130,000 to 150,000 distinct CDR3 sequences. With regard to this clonotype: Its antigen remains unknown.

The chain carries TRBV10-3 and TRBJ2-3; TCRdb lists TRBD1, though no DNA is available to test this call. Sequencing was done on a sample of naive CXCR3+ CD8+ T cells from blood. Subset in this sample: CD45RO-CCR7+CD27+CD95- naive CD8+ T cells expressing CXCR3 (TNR3+). This sequence was found in a human donor in good health. Some clones in this sample may be carry-over from other donors' samples. The CDR3 reads CAISGDPASTDTQYF.